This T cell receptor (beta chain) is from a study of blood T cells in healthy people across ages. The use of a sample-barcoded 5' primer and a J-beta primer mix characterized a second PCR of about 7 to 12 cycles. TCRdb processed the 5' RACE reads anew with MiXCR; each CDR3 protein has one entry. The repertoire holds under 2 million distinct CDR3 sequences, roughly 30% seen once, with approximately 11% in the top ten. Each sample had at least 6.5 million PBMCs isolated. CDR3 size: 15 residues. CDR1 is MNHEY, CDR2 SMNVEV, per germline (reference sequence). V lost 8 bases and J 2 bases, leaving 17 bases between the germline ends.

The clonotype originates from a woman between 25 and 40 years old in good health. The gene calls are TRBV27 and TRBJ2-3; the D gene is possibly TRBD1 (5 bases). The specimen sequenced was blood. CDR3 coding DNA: TGTGCCAGCCGAGCTGGGGCTCTACTCACAGATACGCAGTATTTT. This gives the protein CASRAGALLTDTQYF.